This is a list of T cell receptor beta chains from one sample in a study of blood T cells in healthy people across ages. From the 5' RACE reads, TCRdb called clonotypes with MiXCR, one entry per CDR3 protein. The sample has 850,000 to 1,000,000 distinct CDR3 sequences, roughly 50% seen once. Sequencing was carried out using blood. These receptors all stem from a man aged 30-40 years in good health. CDR3s include the opening cysteine and the closing phenylalanine or tryptophan. A D gene is named only where the DNA matches it firmly. Clone size is stated in some rows and not others, as once, few, many or a class when expanded.

cdr3_aa: CASVEGRLNTGELFF
cdr3_nt: TGTGCCAGCGTGGAGGGGCGGTTGAACACCGGGGAGCTGTTTTTT
j_call: TRBJ2-2
v_call: TRBV28
clone_size: .
d_call: .

cdr3_aa: CASSLTTSGGPSSYEQYF
cdr3_nt: TGTGCCAGCAGCCTTACGACTAGCGGGGGGCCCAGCTCCTACGAGCAGTACTTC
j_call: TRBJ2-7
v_call: TRBV4-2
clone_size: .
d_call: TRBD2

cdr3_aa: CASSQRQGFLYGYTF
cdr3_nt: TGTGCCAGCAGCCAGAGACAGGGTTTTCTCTATGGCTACACCTTC
j_call: TRBJ1-2
v_call: TRBV3-1
clone_size: many
d_call: TRBD1

cdr3_aa: CASSLRLTPGRLQETQYF
cdr3_nt: TGTGCCAGCAGCCTACGACTCACGCCGGGACGCCTGCAAGAGACCCAGTACTTC
j_call: TRBJ2-5
v_call: TRBV7-2
clone_size: once
d_call: .

cdr3_aa: CASSLEKRTGIYEQYF
cdr3_nt: TGTGCTAGCAGCTTAGAGAAGAGGACAGGGATCTACGAGCAGTACTTC
j_call: TRBJ2-7
v_call: TRBV7-7
clone_size: few
d_call: TRBD1

cdr3_aa: CASSVARSGGYNEQFF
cdr3_nt: TGTGCCAGCAGCGTAGCTCGTAGCGGGGGTTACAATGAGCAGTTCTTC
j_call: TRBJ2-1
v_call: TRBV9
clone_size: .
d_call: TRBD2

cdr3_aa: CASRRQGTVSGNTIYF
cdr3_nt: TGTGCCAGCAGGAGACAGGGGACGGTTTCTGGAAACACCATATATTTT
j_call: TRBJ1-3
v_call: TRBV7-9
clone_size: .
d_call: TRBD1

cdr3_aa: CASSSHAGRGSGGYTF
cdr3_nt: TGTGCCAGCAGTTCACACGCGGGCAGGGGGAGTGGTGGCTACACCTTC
j_call: TRBJ1-2
v_call: TRBV12-3/TRBV12-4
clone_size: .
d_call: TRBD1

cdr3_aa: CASSLAGQGWRGGPDTQYF
cdr3_nt: TGTGCCAGCAGCTTAGCAGGACAGGGTTGGCGGGGCGGTCCAGATACGCAGTATTTT
j_call: TRBJ2-3
v_call: TRBV11-1
clone_size: .
d_call: TRBD1

cdr3_aa: CASSQTQGTPPYNEQFF
cdr3_nt: TGCGCCAGCAGCCAAACCCAAGGGACGCCACCCTACAATGAGCAGTTCTTC
j_call: TRBJ2-1
v_call: TRBV4-3
clone_size: .
d_call: .

cdr3_aa: CSVGTRSGVSYNEQFF
cdr3_nt: TGCAGTGTAGGCACTCGGAGCGGGGTCTCCTACAATGAGCAGTTCTTC
j_call: TRBJ2-1
v_call: TRBV20-1
clone_size: few
d_call: TRBD2

cdr3_aa: CASSAGPWAPEAFF
cdr3_nt: TGTGCCAGTAGTGCCGGGCCATGGGCCCCTGAAGCTTTCTTT
j_call: TRBJ1-1
v_call: TRBV19
clone_size: .
d_call: .

cdr3_aa: CAASSTGVGYGYTF
cdr3_nt: TGTGCCGCCTCAAGCACAGGGGTCGGCTATGGCTACACCTTC
j_call: TRBJ1-2
v_call: TRBV27
clone_size: .
d_call: TRBD1

cdr3_aa: CASSEMTGRTDTQYF
cdr3_nt: TGTGCCAGCAGCGAGATGACCGGTCGCACAGATACGCAGTATTTT
j_call: TRBJ2-3
v_call: TRBV9
clone_size: few
d_call: .

cdr3_aa: CASSLVTSVDTQYF
cdr3_nt: TGCGCCAGCAGCTTGGTTACGAGTGTAGATACGCAGTATTTT
j_call: TRBJ2-3
v_call: TRBV5-1
clone_size: few
d_call: .

cdr3_aa: CATRRTENEKLFF
cdr3_nt: TGTGCCACGAGGAGGACGGAGAATGAAAAACTGTTTTTT
j_call: TRBJ1-4
v_call: TRBV15
clone_size: .
d_call: .

cdr3_aa: CASRGDSQETQYF
cdr3_nt: TGTGCCAGCAGAGGGGACAGCCAAGAGACCCAGTACTTC
j_call: TRBJ2-5
v_call: TRBV6-1
clone_size: .
d_call: TRBD1

cdr3_aa: CASSGREEGPDTQYF
cdr3_nt: TGTGCCAGCAGTGGGAGGGAGGAGGGGCCAGATACGCAGTATTTT
j_call: TRBJ2-3
v_call: TRBV6-6
clone_size: .
d_call: TRBD2

cdr3_aa: CASSYRQGQNIQYF
cdr3_nt: TGTGCCAGCAGTTACAGGCAGGGGCAAAACATTCAGTACTTC
j_call: TRBJ2-4
v_call: TRBV6-5
clone_size: .
d_call: .

cdr3_aa: CASSLGQGRVNEQFF
cdr3_nt: TGCGCCAGCAGCTTGGGACAGGGTCGGGTTAATGAGCAGTTCTTC
j_call: TRBJ2-1
v_call: TRBV5-1
clone_size: .
d_call: TRBD1

cdr3_aa: CASSYYNRLRGSNTEAFF
cdr3_nt: TGTGCCAGCAGTTACTACAACCGCCTCAGGGGATCGAACACTGAAGCTTTCTTT
j_call: TRBJ1-1
v_call: TRBV6-5
clone_size: .
d_call: .

cdr3_aa: CSAWTSRSPDTQYF
cdr3_nt: TGCAGTGCATGGACTAGCCGGAGCCCAGATACGCAGTATTTT
j_call: TRBJ2-3
v_call: TRBV20-1
clone_size: .
d_call: TRBD2

cdr3_aa: CASSPDTQETQYF
cdr3_nt: TGTGCCAGCAGCCCTGACACCCAAGAGACCCAGTACTTC
j_call: TRBJ2-5
v_call: TRBV5-6
clone_size: many
d_call: .

cdr3_aa: CASSLALTGLNTQYF
cdr3_nt: TGTGCCAGCAGTTTAGCCTTGACAGGGTTGAATACGCAGTATTTT
j_call: TRBJ2-3
v_call: TRBV12-3/TRBV12-4
clone_size: .
d_call: TRBD1

cdr3_aa: CSVDTGLETQYF
cdr3_nt: TGCAGCGTTGACACAGGGCTGGAGACCCAGTACTTC
j_call: TRBJ2-5
v_call: TRBV29-1
clone_size: few
d_call: .

cdr3_aa: CASSQSTGDEQYF
cdr3_nt: TGTGCCAGCAGCCAGTCGACAGGGGACGAGCAGTACTTC
j_call: TRBJ2-7
v_call: TRBV7-9
clone_size: once
d_call: TRBD1

cdr3_aa: CASSQATGGDGYTF
cdr3_nt: TGTGCCAGCAGCCAAGCCACAGGGGGTGATGGCTACACCTTC
j_call: TRBJ1-2
v_call: TRBV4-2
clone_size: .
d_call: TRBD1

cdr3_aa: CASSQVSASQGAQHF
cdr3_nt: TGTGCCAGCAGCCAAGTTTCAGCTTCGCAGGGGGCCCAGCATTTT
j_call: TRBJ1-5
v_call: TRBV4-2
clone_size: .
d_call: TRBD1

cdr3_aa: CASRIYSGANVLTF
cdr3_nt: TGTGCCAGCAGGATTTACTCTGGGGCCAACGTCCTGACTTTC
j_call: TRBJ2-6
v_call: TRBV4-2
clone_size: few
d_call: .

cdr3_aa: CASSLFDRGLGEQYF
cdr3_nt: TGTGCCAGCAGCTTATTTGACAGGGGGCTTGGGGAGCAGTACTTC
j_call: TRBJ2-7
v_call: TRBV13
clone_size: .
d_call: TRBD1

cdr3_aa: CASSLFQGEYGHTF
cdr3_nt: TGTGCCAGCAGCTTGTTCCAGGGCGAGTATGGCCACACCTTC
j_call: TRBJ1-2
v_call: TRBV5-6
clone_size: .
d_call: .

cdr3_aa: CSARLEWTGMFPQETQYF
cdr3_nt: TGCAGTGCTAGACTAGAATGGACAGGGATGTTCCCCCAAGAGACCCAGTACTTC
j_call: TRBJ2-5
v_call: TRBV20-1
clone_size: .
d_call: TRBD1

cdr3_aa: CASSERNIQYF
cdr3_nt: TGTGCCAGCAGTGAAAGGAACATTCAGTACTTC
j_call: TRBJ2-4
v_call: TRBV2
clone_size: .
d_call: .

cdr3_aa: CSAPPQGIYEQYF
cdr3_nt: TGCAGTGCTCCCCCACAGGGGATATACGAGCAGTACTTC
j_call: TRBJ2-7
v_call: TRBV20-1
clone_size: few
d_call: TRBD1

cdr3_aa: CASSDWGEKLFF
cdr3_nt: TGTGCCAGCAGTGATTGGGGCGAAAAACTGTTTTTT
j_call: TRBJ1-4
v_call: TRBV2
clone_size: .
d_call: .

cdr3_aa: CANSFKTSHEQFF
cdr3_nt: TGTGCCAACAGCTTCAAGACTAGCCATGAGCAGTTCTTC
j_call: TRBJ2-1
v_call: TRBV7-9
clone_size: once
d_call: TRBD2

cdr3_aa: CASCVDSRNTEAFF
cdr3_nt: TGCGCCAGCTGTGTGGACAGCAGAAACACTGAAGCTTTCTTT
j_call: TRBJ1-1
v_call: TRBV5-1
clone_size: .
d_call: .

cdr3_aa: CASSRGTNYGYTF
cdr3_nt: TGTGCCAGCAGTCGGGGAACGAACTATGGCTACACCTTC
j_call: TRBJ1-2
v_call: TRBV25-1
clone_size: many
d_call: .

cdr3_aa: CASSTTARGAETQYF
cdr3_nt: TGTGCCAGCAGCACTACCGCGAGGGGCGCAGAGACCCAGTACTTC
j_call: TRBJ2-5
v_call: TRBV6-5
clone_size: .
d_call: .

cdr3_aa: CASSPRVLHEQYF
cdr3_nt: TGTGCCAGCAGCCCTCGGGTGTTGCACGAGCAGTACTTC
j_call: TRBJ2-7
v_call: TRBV3-1
clone_size: few
d_call: .

cdr3_aa: CSARDDLAFFEAFF
cdr3_nt: TGCAGTGCTAGAGATGACCTAGCCTTCTTCGAAGCTTTCTTT
j_call: TRBJ1-1
v_call: TRBV20-1
clone_size: few
d_call: .

cdr3_aa: CASSRDGERPQHF
cdr3_nt: TGTGCCAGCAGCCGGGACGGTGAGCGTCCCCAGCATTTT
j_call: TRBJ1-5
v_call: TRBV2
clone_size: .
d_call: .

cdr3_aa: CASSLARDNVYEQYF
cdr3_nt: TGTGCCAGCAGCCTCGCCCGGGACAACGTCTACGAGCAGTACTTC
j_call: TRBJ2-7
v_call: TRBV5-6
clone_size: .
d_call: .

cdr3_aa: CASSPSPPLGGFLDTQYF
cdr3_nt: TGTGCCAGCTCACCCTCCCCTCCCTTAGGAGGATTTCTGGATACGCAGTATTTT
j_call: TRBJ2-3
v_call: TRBV18
clone_size: .
d_call: .

cdr3_aa: CSARSDWSYEQYF
cdr3_nt: TGCAGTGCTAGATCAGACTGGAGCTACGAGCAGTACTTC
j_call: TRBJ2-7
v_call: TRBV20-1
clone_size: .
d_call: .

cdr3_aa: CASSPLDRDRGNPDTQYF
cdr3_nt: TGTGCCAGCAGTCCCCTTGACCGGGACAGGGGCAACCCAGATACGCAGTATTTT
j_call: TRBJ2-3
v_call: TRBV27
clone_size: .
d_call: TRBD1

cdr3_aa: CASSYSGSPLHF
cdr3_nt: TGTGCCAGCAGTTACAGCGGGTCACCCCTCCACTTT
j_call: TRBJ1-6
v_call: TRBV12-3/TRBV12-4
clone_size: .
d_call: .

cdr3_aa: CASSQVVRGSGEQYF
cdr3_nt: TGCGCCAGCAGCCAAGTAGTCAGGGGGTCTGGCGAGCAGTACTTC
j_call: TRBJ2-7
v_call: TRBV4-1
clone_size: .
d_call: TRBD1

cdr3_aa: CASSVETSGSSYEQYF
cdr3_nt: TGTGCCAGCAGCGTGGAGACTAGCGGGAGCTCCTACGAGCAGTACTTC
j_call: TRBJ2-7
v_call: TRBV9
clone_size: .
d_call: TRBD2

cdr3_aa: CASSNERNKNTEAFF
cdr3_nt: TGCGCCAGCAGCAATGAGCGTAACAAGAACACTGAAGCTTTCTTT
j_call: TRBJ1-1
v_call: TRBV5-1
clone_size: once
d_call: .

cdr3_aa: CASSPGSGGGYNEQFF
cdr3_nt: TGTGCCAGCAGCCCAGGTAGCGGGGGGGGTTACAATGAGCAGTTCTTC
j_call: TRBJ2-1
v_call: TRBV7-2
clone_size: .
d_call: TRBD2

cdr3_aa: CAIPGVQRRHPRTQETQYF
cdr3_nt: TGTGCCATCCCGGGGGTCCAGAGGAGACACCCCCGAACCCAAGAGACCCAGTACTTC
j_call: TRBJ2-5
v_call: TRBV10-3
clone_size: few
d_call: .

cdr3_aa: CSAIQGAAQYEQYF
cdr3_nt: TGCAGTGCAATACAGGGGGCGGCCCAATACGAGCAGTACTTC
j_call: TRBJ2-7
v_call: TRBV20-1
clone_size: .
d_call: TRBD1

cdr3_aa: CASSQDRGGVIQYF
cdr3_nt: TGTGCCAGCAGCCAAGACCGAGGGGGGGTCATTCAGTACTTC
j_call: TRBJ2-4
v_call: TRBV14
clone_size: .
d_call: .

cdr3_aa: CASSQERGLGGEQYF
cdr3_nt: TGCGCCAGCAGCCAAGAGAGGGGCCTAGGAGGCGAGCAGTACTTC
j_call: TRBJ2-7
v_call: TRBV4-3
clone_size: .
d_call: .

cdr3_aa: CSVETGAGYTF
cdr3_nt: TGCAGCGTTGAGACGGGGGCTGGCTACACCTTC
j_call: TRBJ1-2
v_call: TRBV29-1
clone_size: few
d_call: .

cdr3_aa: CASSLSGMDLGGNTIYF
cdr3_nt: TGTGCCAGCAGTTTAAGCGGGATGGACCTTGGCGGAAACACCATATATTTT
j_call: TRBJ1-3
v_call: TRBV27
clone_size: once
d_call: .

cdr3_aa: CASSQDSNRAPTDTQYF
cdr3_nt: TGCGCCAGCAGCCAAGATTCGAACAGGGCTCCCACAGATACGCAGTATTTT
j_call: TRBJ2-3
v_call: TRBV4-1
clone_size: .
d_call: .

cdr3_aa: CASSLTRTVMNTEAFF
cdr3_nt: TGTGCCAGCAGCTTGACCCGGACGGTTATGAACACTGAAGCTTTCTTT
j_call: TRBJ1-1
v_call: TRBV5-5
clone_size: .
d_call: .

cdr3_aa: CSPKRTGWAEAFF
cdr3_nt: TGCAGCCCTAAAAGGACAGGGTGGGCTGAAGCTTTCTTT
j_call: TRBJ1-1
v_call: TRBV20-1
clone_size: .
d_call: TRBD1